A single sample is the source of the 21 T cell receptor beta chains below, sequenced in a study of blood T cells in healthy people across ages. PCR was performed a second time for about 7 to 11 cycles using a sample-barcoded 5' primer and a J-beta primer mix. TCRdb re-called the 5' RACE reads with MiXCR, one entry per CDR3 protein. Of 800,000 to 950,000 distinct CDR3 sequences in the sample, 35% to 40% are singletons; the top ten hold 10% to 15%. The sequenced sample was blood. The receptor set was obtained from a man aged 18 to 35 in good health.

The table lists this clonotype with a count of one. The rearrangement links TRBV27 to TRBJ2-7; D unclear. Trimming left V 8 bases short and J 0 bases short, with 8 bases between. The CDR3 spans 12 residues. Germline CDR1 MNHEY, CDR2 SMNVEV (reference sequence). In DNA, the CDR3 is TGTGCCAGCCAGAGTTCCTCCTACGAGCAGTACTTC. The encoded protein is CASQSSSYEQYF.

The chain is built from TRBV11-1 and TRBJ2-1; TRBD2 is a possible D gene (5 bases). From germline, CDR1 is SGHAT and CDR2 FQDESV (reference sequence). CDR3 length: 15 amino acids. Between the trimmed V and J ends, which lost 6 bases and 3 bases, there was a span of 15 bases. Here the CDR3 DNA reads TGTGCCAGCAGTCTAACTAGGACGGGCTACAATGAGCAGTTCTTC. Translated, it gives CASSLTRTGYNEQFF.

The genes are TRBV12-3 or TRBV12-4 and TRBJ2-3; TRBD2 agrees at 13 bases. The V segment lost 6 bases and the J segment 1 base; nucleotides outside the gene matches: 16. There are 20 residues in the CDR3. The CDR3 sequence is CASRVTSGGADGFGTDTQYF. For the CDR3, the DNA is TGTGCCAGCAGGGTTACTAGCGGGGGGGCCGATGGGTTTGGCACAGATACGCAGTATTTT.

V is TRBV4-3 and J is TRBJ1-2; TRBD1 might be the D (5 bases). The V gene lost 1 base and the J gene lost 1 base, with 19 bases spanning the gap. Germline-derived CDR1 and CDR2 are LGHNA and YSLEER. This CDR3 has 18 residues. This CDR3 reads CASSQVRGAGEVNYGYTF. The CDR3 bases are TGCGCCAGCAGCCAAGTACGCGGGGCAGGCGAAGTTAACTATGGCTACACCTTC.

The sample holds many counts of this clonotype. This rearrangement joins TRBV12-3 or TRBV12-4 to TRBJ2-7, with a weak D call TRBD1 (5 bases). Between the trimmed V and J ends, which lost 2 bases and 2 bases, there was a span of 10 bases. CDR3 length equals 14 residues. Written as DNA, the CDR3 is TGTGCCAGCAGTTTAACCAGGGTGGCCTACGAGCAGTACTTC. It encodes CASSLTRVAYEQYF.

The V gene is TRBV6-2 or TRBV6-3, the J gene TRBJ1-5, with D perhaps TRBD1 (6 bases). This CDR3 contains 16 residues. The germline V gene encodes CDR1 MNHEY and CDR2 SVGEGT. Trimming took off 6 bases at V and 2 bases at J, with 17 bases between the two ends. CDR3 DNA: TGTGCCAGCAGACCGACCGGGCCAGGGGGCAATCAGCCCCAGCATTTT. It translates to CASRPTGPGGNQPQHF.

The chain links TRBV20-1 to TRBJ2-3; 8 nucleotides agree with TRBD2. Looked up from germline, CDR1 is DFQATT and CDR2 is SNEGSKA (reference sequence). The CDR3 is 14 amino acids. Trimming cost V 8 bases and J 4 bases; bases outside gene matches: 11. This chain's CDR3 is CSTYRLASPDTQYF. CDR3 nucleotides: TGCAGTACTTATCGACTAGCGAGCCCAGATACGCAGTATTTT.

There are a few counts of this clonotype. The chain is built from TRBV5-1 and TRBJ2-7; tentatively, D is TRBD1 (6 bases). V was cut by 4 bases and J by 1 base, with 24 bases left in between. Germline V gives CDR1 SGHRS, CDR2 YFSETQ. The CDR3 is 18 amino acids. This CDR3 is CASSPPPGQRTGSYEQYF. CDR3 coding DNA: TGCGCCAGCAGCCCTCCCCCGGGACAAAGAACAGGTTCCTACGAGCAGTACTTC.

V is TRBV7-2 and J is TRBJ2-3, with D perhaps TRBD2 (6 bases). This CDR3 comprises 14 residues. CDR1 is SGHTA and CDR2 is FQGNSA in the germline V gene. V lost 5 bases, J lost 6 bases, and 15 bases lay in between. The CDR3 here is CASSLSGLGDTQYF. The DNA of the CDR3 is TGTGCCAGCAGCCTGAGCGGGTTGGGGGATACGCAGTATTTT.

The chain combines TRBV29-1 with TRBJ1-4; maybe TRBD1 (6 bases). This CDR3 region has 16 residues. V was shortened by 5 bases and J by 5 bases, with 21 bases between the two germline ends. Germline CDR1 is SQVTM and CDR2 is ANQGSEA. As DNA, the CDR3 is TGCAGCGTTTCCGACCAGAGTGGGGGGGCGAATGAAAAACTGTTTTTT. This sequence encodes CSVSDQSGGANEKLFF.

This chain links TRBV12-3 or TRBV12-4 with TRBJ2-3; 11 bases agree with TRBD2. This CDR3 is 17 amino acids long. Germline trimming cut 5 bases from V and 0 bases from J; bases unmatched to any gene: 7. In nucleotides, the CDR3 is TGTGCCAGCAGTAGGGGACTAGCGGTGCCTAGCACAGATACGCAGTATTTT. It translates to CASSRGLAVPSTDTQYF.

V gene TRBV19 combines with J gene TRBJ2-1; 12 bases map to TRBD2. Unmatched junction bases numbered 9, after V lost 7 bases and J lost 5 bases. The CDR3 runs to 16 residues. The germline CDR1 and CDR2 sequences are LNHDA and SQIVND (reference sequence). The CDR3 spells CASIRLAGGLDNEQFF. Written as DNA, the CDR3 is TGTGCCAGTATCCGCCTAGCGGGGGGGCTGGACAATGAGCAGTTCTTC.

The chain recombines TRBV4-3 with TRBJ1-6, with D unclear. This CDR3 contains 15 residues. The V gene's germline CDR1 is LGHNA and CDR2 YSLEER. V was shortened by 5 bases and J by 5 bases, with 13 bases between the two germline ends. The CDR3 region has the DNA TGCGCCAGCAGCACGACGCATTTGGATAATTCACCCCTCCACTTT. Translating gives CASSTTHLDNSPLHF.

This clonotype has only a few counts. This rearrangement joins TRBV2 to TRBJ1-3, with 8 positions matching TRBD1. There are 15 residues in the CDR3. V lost 8 bases to trimming and J lost 5 bases; unmatched junction nucleotides: 11. The germline V gene has CDR1 SNHLY and CDR2 FYNNEI. The CDR3: CASQIEAGGRNTIYF. The CDR3 region has the DNA TGTGCCAGCCAAATTGAGGCAGGGGGCCGAAACACCATATATTTT.

Only a few counts were recorded for this clonotype. The chain has TRBV12-3 or TRBV12-4 and TRBJ1-5; tentative D call: TRBD1 (6 bases). CDR3 length: 13 residues. V was shortened by 1 base and J by 15 bases, with 16 bases between the two germline ends. In DNA, the CDR3 is TGTGCCAGCAGTTTAGGGGGGCAGGGTGATCGGCATTTT. Amino acids: CASSLGGQGDRHF.

This clonotype has at least ten counts. The V gene is TRBV7-6, the J gene TRBJ2-7; TRBD1 or TRBD2 may be the D gene (5 bases each). Germline V gene data show CDR1 as SGHVS and CDR2 as FNYEAQ. V gave up 1 base and J gave up 6 bases, with 10 bases separating them. This CDR3 spans 13 amino acids. CDR3 sequence: CASSLEGTSEQYF. The CDR3 DNA sequence: TGTGCCAGCAGCTTAGAAGGGACCTCCGAGCAGTACTTC.

The genes are TRBV20-1 and TRBJ2-1; 10 bases line up with TRBD2. The CDR3 sequence is 14 residues long. CDR1 and CDR2 from the germline V gene are DFQATT and SNEGSKA (reference sequence). V was pared by 6 bases and J by 4 bases, with 6 bases of the junction left unmatched. As DNA, the CDR3 is TGCAGTGCGCAACCGGGACTAGCGTACAATGAGCAGTTCTTC. Amino acids: CSAQPGLAYNEQFF.

V and J are TRBV5-6 and TRBJ2-7; D unclear. This CDR3 is 11 amino acids long. The ends were cut back, 0 bases at V and 10 bases at J, with 8 bases in the middle. Per germline, CDR1 SGHDT and CDR2 YYEEEE. The CDR3 DNA sequence: TGTGCCAGCAGCTTGGGGGAAAGCCAGTACTTC. Its translation: CASSLGESQYF.

The gene calls are TRBV20-1 and TRBJ1-2; TRBD1 matches at 7 bases. V was clipped by 5 bases and J by 0 bases; unmatched bases: 15. CDR1 and CDR2 from the germline V gene are DFQATT and SNEGSKA (reference sequence). CDR3 size: 17 residues. CDR3 DNA: TGCAGTGCTGCCGGATATCGGGACAGCCAAGCTAACTATGGCTACACCTTC. Its translation: CSAAGYRDSQANYGYTF.

This chain connects TRBV12-3 or TRBV12-4 to TRBJ2-3; tentative D call: TRBD1 (5 bases). The CDR3 has 15 amino acids. V shed 5 bases and J shed 0 bases, with 12 bases lying between them. This CDR3 reads CASSLRQISTDTQYF. DNA of the CDR3: TGTGCCAGCAGTCTCCGACAGATTAGCACAGATACGCAGTATTTT.

In its sample, this clonotype was seen many times. The genes are TRBV29-1 and TRBJ2-5; tentatively, D is TRBD1 or TRBD2 (5 bases each). The germline V and J ends were trimmed by 4 bases and 1 base, with 19 bases remaining between them. Germline CDR1 reads SQVTM; CDR2 reads ANQGSEA. This CDR3 has 16 residues. The CDR3 bases are TGCAGCGTTGTAGGTTTAATATGGGGGACCCAAGAGACCCAGTACTTC. Protein product: CSVVGLIWGTQETQYF. The full variable domain, with the rest looked up from reference TRBV29-1 and TRBJ2-5, is SAVISQKPSRDICQRGTSLTIQCQVDSQVTMMFWYRQQPGQSLTLIATANQGSEATYESGFVIDKFPISRPNLTFSTLTVSNMSPEDSSIYLCSVVGLIWGTQETQYFGPGTRLLVL.